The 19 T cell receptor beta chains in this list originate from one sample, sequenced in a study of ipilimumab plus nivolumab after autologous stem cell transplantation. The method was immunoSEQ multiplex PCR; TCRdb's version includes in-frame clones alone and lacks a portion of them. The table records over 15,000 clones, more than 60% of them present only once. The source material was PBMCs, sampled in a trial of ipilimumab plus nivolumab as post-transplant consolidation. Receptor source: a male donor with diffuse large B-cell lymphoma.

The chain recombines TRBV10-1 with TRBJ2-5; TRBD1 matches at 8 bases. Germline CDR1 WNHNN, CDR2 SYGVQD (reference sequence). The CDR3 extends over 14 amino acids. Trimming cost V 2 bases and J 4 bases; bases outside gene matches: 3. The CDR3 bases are TGCGCCAGCAGTGAGGACCAGGGGGCAGAGACCCAGTACTTC. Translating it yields CASSEDQGAETQYF.

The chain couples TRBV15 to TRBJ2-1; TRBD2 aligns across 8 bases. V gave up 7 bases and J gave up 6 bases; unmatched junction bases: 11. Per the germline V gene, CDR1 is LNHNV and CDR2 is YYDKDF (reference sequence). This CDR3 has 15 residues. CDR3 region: CATTRRAGGGNEQFF. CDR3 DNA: TGTGCCACCACCCGTCGGGCGGGAGGAGGCAATGAGCAGTTCTTC. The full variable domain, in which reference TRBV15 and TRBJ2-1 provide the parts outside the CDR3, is DAMVIQNPRYQVTQFGKPVTLSCSQTLNHNVMYWYQQKSSQAPKLLFHYYDKDFNNEADTPDNFQSRRPNTSFCFLDIRSPGLGDTAMYLCATTRRAGGGNEQFFGPGTRLTVL.

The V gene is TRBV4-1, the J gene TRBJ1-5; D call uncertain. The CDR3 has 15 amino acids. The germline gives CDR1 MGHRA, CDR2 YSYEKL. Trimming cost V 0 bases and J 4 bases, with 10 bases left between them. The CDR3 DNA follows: TGCGCCAGCAGCCAAGATTTAAGGCAGAATCAGCCCCAGCATTTT. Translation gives CASSQDLRQNQPQHF.

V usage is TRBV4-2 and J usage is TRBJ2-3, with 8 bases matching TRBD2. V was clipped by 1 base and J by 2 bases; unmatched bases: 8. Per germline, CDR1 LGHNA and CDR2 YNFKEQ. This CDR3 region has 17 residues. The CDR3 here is CASSQGLAGYITDTQYF. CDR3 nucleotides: TGTGCCAGCAGCCAAGGCTTAGCGGGGTACATCACAGATACGCAGTATTTT.

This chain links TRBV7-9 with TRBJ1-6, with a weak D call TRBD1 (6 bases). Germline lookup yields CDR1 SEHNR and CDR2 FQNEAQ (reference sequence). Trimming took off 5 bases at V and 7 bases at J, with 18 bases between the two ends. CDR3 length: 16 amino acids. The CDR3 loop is CASSGDTWARNSPLHF. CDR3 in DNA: TGTGCCAGCAGCGGGGACACTTGGGCACGGAATTCACCCCTCCACTTT. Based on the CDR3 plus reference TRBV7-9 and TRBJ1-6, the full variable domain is DTGVSQNPRHKITKRGQNVTFRCDPISEHNRLYWYRQTLGQGPEFLTYFQNEAQLEKSRLLSDRFSAERPKGSFSTLEIQRTEQGDSAMYLCASSGDTWARNSPLHFGNGTRLTVT.

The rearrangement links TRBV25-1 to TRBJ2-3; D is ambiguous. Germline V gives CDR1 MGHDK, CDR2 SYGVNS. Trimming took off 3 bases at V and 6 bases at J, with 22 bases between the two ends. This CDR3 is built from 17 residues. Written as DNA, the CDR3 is TGTGCCAGCAGTGACCCTCAAACAGTCGTTGGGTCGGATACGCAGTATTTT. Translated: CASSDPQTVVGSDTQYF.

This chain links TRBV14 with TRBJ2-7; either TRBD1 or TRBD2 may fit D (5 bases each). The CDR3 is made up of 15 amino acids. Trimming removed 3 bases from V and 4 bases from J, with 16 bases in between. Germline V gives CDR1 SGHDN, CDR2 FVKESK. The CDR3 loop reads CASSHGTAPKYEQYF. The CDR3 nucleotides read TGTGCCAGCAGCCACGGGACGGCCCCTAAGTACGAGCAGTACTTC.

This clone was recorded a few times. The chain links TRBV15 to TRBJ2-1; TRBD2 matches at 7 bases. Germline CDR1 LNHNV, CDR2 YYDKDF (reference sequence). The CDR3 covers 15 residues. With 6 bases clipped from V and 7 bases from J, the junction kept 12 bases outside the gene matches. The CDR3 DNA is TGTGCCACCAGTCGCGGGGCGGGAGCGGGGAATGAGCAGTTCTTC. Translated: CATSRGAGAGNEQFF. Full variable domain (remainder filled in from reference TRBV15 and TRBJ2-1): DAMVIQNPRYQVTQFGKPVTLSCSQTLNHNVMYWYQQKSSQAPKLLFHYYDKDFNNEADTPDNFQSRRPNTSFCFLDIRSPGLGDTAMYLCATSRGAGAGNEQFFGPGTRLTVL.

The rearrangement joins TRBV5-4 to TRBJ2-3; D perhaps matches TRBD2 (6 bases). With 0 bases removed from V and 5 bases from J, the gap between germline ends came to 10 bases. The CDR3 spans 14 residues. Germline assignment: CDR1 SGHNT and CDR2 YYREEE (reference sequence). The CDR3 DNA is TGTGCCAGCAGCTTGGTCTTTAGCGGAGATACGCAGTATTTT. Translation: CASSLVFSGDTQYF.

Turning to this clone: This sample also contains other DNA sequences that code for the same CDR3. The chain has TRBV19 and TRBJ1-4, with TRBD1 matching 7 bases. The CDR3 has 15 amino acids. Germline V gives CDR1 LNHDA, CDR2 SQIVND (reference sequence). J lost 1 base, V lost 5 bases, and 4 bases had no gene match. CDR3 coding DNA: TGTGCCAGTAGTCCACGGACAGGAACTAATGAAAAACTGTTTTTT. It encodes CASSPRTGTNEKLFF.

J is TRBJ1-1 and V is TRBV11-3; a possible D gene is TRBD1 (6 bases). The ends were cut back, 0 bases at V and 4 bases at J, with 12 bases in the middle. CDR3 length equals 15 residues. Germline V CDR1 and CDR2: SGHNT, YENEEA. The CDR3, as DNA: TGTGCCAGCAGCTTAGAAGGGGGGGGCCTCACTGAAGCTTTCTTT. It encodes CASSLEGGGLTEAFF.

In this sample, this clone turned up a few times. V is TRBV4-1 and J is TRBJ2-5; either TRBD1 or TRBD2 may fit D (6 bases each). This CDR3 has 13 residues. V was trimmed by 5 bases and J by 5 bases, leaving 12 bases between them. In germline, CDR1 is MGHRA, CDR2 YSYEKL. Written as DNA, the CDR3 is TGCGCCAGCAGCAAAAGGGGGGAGGAGACCCAGTACTTC. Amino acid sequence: CASSKRGEETQYF.

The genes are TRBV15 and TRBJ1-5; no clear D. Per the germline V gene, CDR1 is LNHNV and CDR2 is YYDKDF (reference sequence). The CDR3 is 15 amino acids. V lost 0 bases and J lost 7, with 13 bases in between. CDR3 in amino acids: CATSRDSGPQQPQHF. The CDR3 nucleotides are TGTGCCACCAGCAGAGATTCAGGCCCTCAACAGCCCCAGCATTTT.

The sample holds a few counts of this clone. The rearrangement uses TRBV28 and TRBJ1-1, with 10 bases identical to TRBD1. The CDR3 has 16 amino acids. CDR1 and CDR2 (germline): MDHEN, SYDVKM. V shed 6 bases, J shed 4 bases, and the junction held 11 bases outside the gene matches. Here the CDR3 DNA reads TGTGCCAGCAGCCACCAAGGGGGACAGGGGCCCACTGAAGCTTTCTTT. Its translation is CASSHQGGQGPTEAFF.

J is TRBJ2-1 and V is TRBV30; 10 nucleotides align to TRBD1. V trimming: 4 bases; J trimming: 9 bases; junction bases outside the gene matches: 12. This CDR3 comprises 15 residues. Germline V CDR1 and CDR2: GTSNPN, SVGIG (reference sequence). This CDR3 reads CAWKAGDRDRGEQFF. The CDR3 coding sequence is TGTGCCTGGAAGGCCGGGGACAGGGACAGGGGTGAGCAGTTCTTC.

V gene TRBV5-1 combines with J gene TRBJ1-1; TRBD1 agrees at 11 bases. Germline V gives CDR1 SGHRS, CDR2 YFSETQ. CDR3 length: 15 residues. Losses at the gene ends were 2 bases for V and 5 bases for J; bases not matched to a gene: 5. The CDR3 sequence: CASSFGTGGGTEAFF. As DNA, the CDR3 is TGCGCCAGCAGCTTTGGGACAGGGGGAGGTACTGAAGCTTTCTTT.

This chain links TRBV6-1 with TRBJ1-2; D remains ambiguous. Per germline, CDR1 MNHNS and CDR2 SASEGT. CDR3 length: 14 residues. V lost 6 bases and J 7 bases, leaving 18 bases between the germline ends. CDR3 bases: TGTGCCAGCAGCGAATACTGGGCGGTGGTTGGCTACACCTTC. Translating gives CASSEYWAVVGYTF.

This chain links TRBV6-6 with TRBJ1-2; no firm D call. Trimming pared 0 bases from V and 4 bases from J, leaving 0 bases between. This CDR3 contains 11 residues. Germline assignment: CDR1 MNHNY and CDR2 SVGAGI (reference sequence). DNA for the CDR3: TGTGCCAGCAGTTACTCCTATGGCTACACCTTC. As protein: CASSYSYGYTF.

CDR3 region: CATSMGQGGFSNQPQHF. As DNA, the CDR3 is TGTGCCACCAGCATGGGACAGGGAGGGTTTAGCAATCAGCCCCAGCATTTT. J is TRBJ1-5 and V is TRBV15; 9 bases align to TRBD1. The V gene's germline CDR1 is LNHNV and CDR2 YYDKDF (reference sequence). Trimming removed 4 bases from V and 0 bases from J; junction bases left unmatched: 7. The CDR3 runs to 17 residues.